This T cell receptor (beta chain) was retrieved from a study of blood T cell repertoires in COVID-19. In the study overall: PBMCs, B-cell-depleted T cells, or T cells were the source of the cDNA or gDNA that made up the material.

The CDR3 loop spans 15 amino acids. The germline gives CDR1 SGHRS, CDR2 YFSETQ. The V end lost 0 bases, the J end lost 5 bases, and 14 bases lay between the germline ends. Method: immunoSEQ multiplex PCR; TCRdb's copy keeps in-frame clones and lacks some. The sample records approximately 200,000 clones, 84% being singletons. This chain joins TRBV5-1 and TRBJ2-5, with D tentatively TRBD1 (5 bases). The receptor was isolated from a woman in her sixties or seventies who had recovered from COVID-19. The sequenced material came from peripheral blood. CDR3 sequence: CASSLEGMGAETQYF. DNA for the CDR3: TGCGCCAGCAGCTTGGAGGGGATGGGTGCCGAGACCCAGTACTTC.